This section outlines one TCR beta chain sequence together with its context. In the original analysis: Estimates of nucleated cell counts were drawn from the amplification of reference gene primers. Assay: immunoSEQ multiplex PCR; the TCRdb copy retains only in-frame clones and omits some. V and J calls and clone size are as listed in that table; D and trimming were resolved from the DNA. The sample carries 200,000 or so clones, just under 85% recorded once. This entry comes from a study of blood T cell repertoires in COVID-19. Germline lookup yields CDR1 SGHVS and CDR2 FNYEAQ. V shed 5 bases, J shed 0 bases, and the junction held 9 bases outside the gene matches. The CDR3 loop spans 16 amino acids.

The sample consisted of peripheral blood. V and J are TRBV7-6 and TRBJ2-7, with 8 bases matching TRBD1. The clonotype comes from a human donor with acute or convalescent COVID-19. The donor label of this sample is uncertain. CDR3 sequence: CASSKLSTGVSYEQYF. CDR3 nucleotides: TGTGCCAGCAGCAAACTCTCGACAGGGGTCTCCTACGAGCAGTACTTC.